These 26 T cell receptor beta chains came from one sample sequenced in a study of shared clonotypes between healthy human individuals. Measured with immunoSEQ multiplex PCR; TCRdb has only the in-frame clones, and not every one. The sample has about half a million clones, 79% seen once; the top ten hold approximately 12%. The sequenced sample consisted of PBMCs. The receptor source for this set is a woman between 35 and 50 years old in good health. Some clones in this sample may be carry-over from other donors' samples.

Only a few counts were recorded for this clone. The J gene is TRBJ2-4, the V gene TRBV5-5; D may be TRBD1 or TRBD2 (6 bases each). CDR3 length: 15 amino acids. CDR1 SGHKS and CDR2 YYEKEE come from the germline V gene (reference sequence). Trimming pared 6 bases from V and 7 bases from J, leaving 20 bases between. Written as DNA, the CDR3 is TGTGCCAGCAACTCCCTTGACGGGGGCTATAACATTCAGTACTTC. This translates into CASNSLDGGYNIQYF.

This clone was observed a single time. This CDR3 reads CASQDRGRTEAFF. In nucleotides, the CDR3 is TGTGCTAGCCAGGACAGGGGAAGGACTGAAGCTTTCTTT. The chain is built from TRBV12-5 and TRBJ1-1, with TRBD1 matching 9 bases. After removal of 9 bases from V and 5 bases from J, the junction contained 7 bases not matched to a gene. Germline assignment: CDR1 LGHNT and CDR2 FRNRAP. The CDR3 is 13 residues long. The full variable domain, with the rest looked up from reference TRBV12-5 and TRBJ1-1, is DARVTQTPRHKVTEMGQEVTMRCQPILGHNTVFWYRQTMMQGLELLAYFRNRAPLDDSGMPKDRFSAEMPDATLATLKIQPSEPRDSAVYFCASQDRGRTEAFFGQGTRLTVV.

The chain employs TRBV7-9 and TRBJ2-3; the D gene is possibly TRBD2 (5 bases). This CDR3 spans 11 amino acids. Trimming removed 5 bases at V and 12 bases at J, with 12 bases between. Germline V gene lookup returns CDR1 SEHNR and CDR2 FQNEAQ (reference sequence). For the CDR3, the DNA is TGTGCCAGCAGCCCGGACTCACCCCAGTATTTT. This sequence encodes CASSPDSPQYF.

This clone was recorded once. Other DNA sequences in this sample translate to the same CDR3. The chain uses TRBV28 and TRBJ2-7, with TRBD1 matching 7 bases. CDR1 is MDHEN, CDR2 SYDVKM, per germline. CDR3 length: 14 residues. Trimming took 5 bases from V and 4 from J; bases not matched to a gene: 8. The CDR3 DNA sequence: TGTGCCAGCAGTACTCCGGGACAGCCTTACGAGCAGTACTTC. This translates into CASSTPGQPYEQYF.

The rearrangement links TRBV5-1 to TRBJ2-7; D is ambiguous. Germline V gene sequence: CDR1 SGHRS, CDR2 YFSETQ. V was cut by 1 base and J by 3 bases, with 8 bases left in between. CDR3 length: 13 amino acids. The CDR3 loop is CASSLSVGYEQYF. The CDR3 DNA is TGCGCCAGCAGCTTGTCGGTGGGCTACGAGCAGTACTTC.

The chain joins TRBV7-2 to TRBJ1-1; no firm D call. V was cut by 1 base and J by 2 bases, with 11 bases left in between. Germline CDR1 and CDR2: SGHTA and FQGNSA. The CDR3 sequence is 15 residues long. The CDR3 region is CASSLVFGLNTEAFF. DNA of the CDR3: TGTGCCAGCAGCTTAGTTTTTGGTTTAAACACTGAAGCTTTCTTT. Based on the CDR3 plus reference TRBV7-2 and TRBJ1-1, the full variable domain is GAGVSQSPSNKVTEKGKDVELRCDPISGHTALYWYRQSLGQGLEFLIYFQGNSAPDKSGLPSDRFSAERTGGSVSTLTIQRTQQEDSAVYLCASSLVFGLNTEAFFGQGTRLTVV.

CDR3 sequence (DNA): TGTGCCAGCGGGGACAGGGGTCGTTTTGGCAATCAGCCCCAGCATTTT. Translating gives CASGDRGRFGNQPQHF. The chain has TRBV6-6 and TRBJ1-5, with 10 nucleotides matching TRBD1. In germline, CDR1 is MNHNY, CDR2 SVGAGI (reference sequence). The CDR3 has 16 amino acids. With 8 bases clipped from V and 2 bases from J, the junction kept 9 bases outside the gene matches.

Here the CDR3 reads CASSSTGLGGTEAFF. CDR3 sequence (DNA): TGTGCCAGCAGCTCAACAGGGCTGGGGGGCACTGAAGCTTTCTTT. This chain uses TRBV7-2 with TRBJ1-1, with TRBD1 as a possible D gene (6 bases). Trimming pared 4 bases from V and 4 bases from J, leaving 16 bases between. Germline CDR1 reads SGHTA; CDR2 reads FQGNSA. The CDR3 is 15 amino acids.

This clone occurred a few times. The rearrangement links TRBV29-1 to TRBJ1-1; possibly TRBD1 for D (5 bases). CDR3 length equals 11 residues. Germline V lookup: CDR1 SQVTM, CDR2 ANQGSEA. V shed 5 bases and J shed 5 bases, with 9 bases lying between them. This CDR3 is CSVWWGTEAFF. CDR3 sequence (DNA): TGCAGCGTTTGGTGGGGGACTGAAGCTTTCTTT.

V and J are TRBV27 and TRBJ1-6; D not resolved. The CDR3 is 15 amino acids. Trimming removed 2 bases from V and 5 bases from J, with 10 bases in between. Germline-derived CDR1 and CDR2 are MNHEY and SMNVEV (reference sequence). The CDR3 DNA reads as TGTGCCAGCAGTTTAGATCTTCAGAATAATTCACCCCTCCACTTT. Translated: CASSLDLQNNSPLHF.

This sequence joins TRBV15 and TRBJ2-1, with TRBD1 identical over 8 bases. The CDR3 is 13 residues long. The trim removed 2 bases at V and 8 bases at J, leaving 2 bases unmatched. CDR1 and CDR2 (germline): LNHNV, YYDKDF (reference sequence). The CDR3 reads CATSRRTGYEQFF. CDR3 in DNA: TGTGCCACCAGCAGAAGGACAGGGTATGAGCAGTTCTTC. The full variable domain, its missing parts supplied by reference TRBV15 and TRBJ2-1, is DAMVIQNPRYQVTQFGKPVTLSCSQTLNHNVMYWYQQKSSQAPKLLFHYYDKDFNNEADTPDNFQSRRPNTSFCFLDIRSPGLGDTAMYLCATSRRTGYEQFFGPGTRLTVL.

This clone was detected only once. V gene TRBV7-9 combines with J gene TRBJ2-7; 9 nucleotides agree with TRBD2. V shed 1 base and J 1 base; nucleotides not matched to a gene: 8. Germline loops: CDR1 SEHNR, CDR2 FQNEAQ (reference sequence). The CDR3 loop spans 17 amino acids. The CDR3 here is CASSLGGLSGRSYEQYF. The CDR3 DNA follows: TGTGCCAGCAGCTTAGGGGGTCTGAGCGGGAGGTCCTACGAGCAGTACTTC.

As concerns this clone: This CDR3 is also generated by other DNA sequences in the sample. The chain joins TRBV5-4 to TRBJ2-7; 7 bases fit TRBD2. This CDR3 region has 14 residues. Losses at the gene ends were 0 bases for V and 0 bases for J; bases not matched to a gene: 0. Per germline, CDR1 SGHNT and CDR2 YYREEE (reference sequence). The CDR3 DNA reads as TGTGCCAGCAGCTTGGCGGGGGGCTCCTACGAGCAGTACTTC. This translates into CASSLAGGSYEQYF. Combining the CDR3 with reference TRBV5-4 and TRBJ2-7 gives the whole variable domain ETGVTQSPTHLIKTRGQQVTLRCSSQSGHNTVSWYQQALGQGPQFIFQYYREEENGRGNFPPRFSGLQFPNYSSELNVNALELDDSALYLCASSLAGGSYEQYFGPGTRLTVT.

This chain connects TRBV7-9 to TRBJ2-1; D possibly corresponds to TRBD1 (6 bases). Trimming pared 7 bases from V and 6 bases from J, leaving 19 bases between. The CDR3 totals 15 residues. Germline values: CDR1 SEHNR, CDR2 FQNEAQ (reference sequence). The CDR3 loop is CASKLSWQGSNEQFF. CDR3 nucleotides: TGTGCCAGCAAGCTTAGTTGGCAGGGGAGCAATGAGCAGTTCTTC.

This clone was recorded a few times. The chain links TRBV6-5 to TRBJ2-5; TRBD2 matches 13 bases. V lost 7 bases to trimming and J lost 5 bases; unmatched junction nucleotides: 7. CDR1 is MNHEY and CDR2 is SVGAGI in the germline V gene. CDR3 length equals 15 residues. The CDR3 bases are TGTGCCAGCAATAGACTAGCGGGAGGAATGGAGACCCAGTACTTC. Translating it yields CASNRLAGGMETQYF.

This clone was observed a handful of times. The J gene is TRBJ1-5, the V gene TRBV10-3; 8 nucleotides match TRBD1. The trim removed 0 bases at V and 9 bases at J, leaving 4 bases unmatched. Germline CDR1 ENHRY, CDR2 SYGVKD. The CDR3 is 14 residues long. The CDR3 DNA is TGTGCCATCAGTGAGTCCGGCAGGGGGCGGCCCCAGCATTTT. It codes for CAISESGRGRPQHF.

The chain has TRBV2 and TRBJ2-2, with D possibly matching TRBD1 (7 bases). V was trimmed by 9 bases and J by 3 bases, leaving 17 bases between them. Germline-derived CDR1 and CDR2 are SNHLY and FYNNEI. The CDR3 totals 15 residues. This chain's CDR3 is CASRLGGQHTGELFF. CDR3 nucleotides: TGTGCCAGTCGCCTGGGGGGACAGCACACCGGGGAGCTGTTTTTT. Variable domain in full (rest from reference TRBV2 and TRBJ2-2): EPEVTQTPSHQVTQMGQEVILRCVPISNHLYFYWYRQILGQKVEFLVSFYNNEISEKSEIFDDQFSVERPDGSNFTLKIRSTKLEDSAMYFCASRLGGQHTGELFFGEGSRLTVL.

This chain connects TRBV5-8 to TRBJ2-5, with 14 bases lining up with TRBD2. The assigned J gene may be wrong: the sequence end matches TRBJ2-7 better. Looked up from germline, CDR1 is SGHTS and CDR2 is YDEGEE. The CDR3 has 16 residues. The CDR3 DNA reads TGTGCCAGCAGCCCCTGGGGACTAGCGGGAGACCACGAGCAGTACTTC. Its translation: CASSPWGLAGDHEQYF.

The V and J genes are TRBV18 and TRBJ1-1; TRBD1 aligns across 8 bases. CDR3 length: 13 amino acids. Per the germline V gene, CDR1 is KGHSH and CDR2 is LQKENI. Trimming took 4 bases from V and 5 from J; bases not matched to a gene: 3. This chain's CDR3 is CASSLGQATEAFF. As DNA, the CDR3 is TGTGCCAGCTCACTGGGACAGGCAACTGAAGCTTTCTTT.

The chain links TRBV7-2 to TRBJ2-2, with 11 bases lining up with TRBD2. V lost 3 bases and J lost 7; bases outside the gene matches: 7. This CDR3 contains 16 residues. Germline CDR1 is SGHTA and CDR2 is FQGNSA. DNA for the CDR3: TGTGCCAGCAGCTTGGCCCCGACTAGCGGGGTCGGGGAGCTGTTTTTT. Amino acids: CASSLAPTSGVGELFF.

The rearrangement uses TRBV27 and TRBJ1-2; D perhaps matches TRBD1 (5 bases). Trimming took off 4 bases at V and 2 bases at J, with 14 bases between the two ends. From germline, CDR1 is MNHEY and CDR2 SMNVEV (reference sequence). This CDR3 comprises 15 residues. In DNA form, the CDR3 reads TGTGCCAGCAGTTGGGGCGTGGGCCCAAACTATGGCTACACCTTC. Translated, it gives CASSWGVGPNYGYTF.

V and J are TRBV7-9 and TRBJ2-1; TRBD1 matches 8 bases. After removal of 3 bases from V and 9 bases from J, the junction contained 4 bases not matched to a gene. The CDR3 totals 13 residues. CDR1 SEHNR and CDR2 FQNEAQ come from the germline V gene (reference sequence). In nucleotides, the CDR3 is TGTGCCAGCAGCTTCAGGGGGCAGAGTGAGCAGTTCTTC. Its translation is CASSFRGQSEQFF.

This clone appeared a few times. The chain uses TRBV6-6 and TRBJ1-3, with a weak D call TRBD1 (6 bases). This CDR3 contains 15 residues. In germline, CDR1 is MNHNY, CDR2 SVGAGI (reference sequence). V lost 6 bases and J lost 4, with 16 bases in between. CDR3 in DNA: TGTGCCAGCAGAAACGGGGGGGCCTCCGGAAACACCATATATTTT. It codes for CASRNGGASGNTIYF.

The chain uses TRBV7-7 and TRBJ2-2; 9 nucleotides agree with TRBD1. This CDR3 comprises 14 residues. The V gene's germline CDR1 is SSHAT and CDR2 FNYEAQ (reference sequence). V shed 5 bases and J 6 bases; nucleotides not matched to a gene: 4. CDR3 residues: CASSARTGAGELFF. DNA for the CDR3: TGTGCCAGCAGCGCCCGGACAGGGGCCGGGGAGCTGTTTTTT.

The V and J genes are TRBV30 and TRBJ1-1; possible D gene TRBD1, 5 bases. The ends were cut back, 3 bases at V and 6 bases at J, with 8 bases in the middle. Germline lookup yields CDR1 GTSNPN and CDR2 SVGIG (reference sequence). This CDR3 is 11 amino acids long. The CDR3 loop is CAWRDIAEAFF. CDR3 in DNA: TGTGCCTGGAGGGACATAGCTGAAGCTTTCTTT. Full variable domain (outside the CDR3, taken from reference TRBV30 and TRBJ1-1): SQTIHQWPATLVQPVGSPLSLECTVEGTSNPNLYWYRQAAGRGLQLLFYSVGIGQISSEVPQNLSASRPQDRQFILSSKKLLLSDSGFYLCAWRDIAEAFFGQGTRLTVV.

This chain connects TRBV7-8 to TRBJ1-4; D perhaps matches TRBD1 (5 bases). V lost 0 bases to trimming and J lost 11 bases, with 19 bases between them. Germline CDR1 SGHVS, CDR2 FQNEAQ. This CDR3 contains 16 residues. The CDR3 nucleotides read TGTGCCAGCAGCTTAGCGGTCAGGGTGGCCCAGAACAAACTGTTTTTT. It translates to CASSLAVRVAQNKLFF.